The rows below give T cell receptor beta chains drawn from one sample of a study of Ad26.COV2.S vaccination and SARS-CoV-2 variants. Clones were sequenced by immunoSEQ multiplex PCR, and TCRdb holds only the in-frame ones, with some missing. The table lists 43,000 or so clones, 83% of them singletons. Sample: peripheral blood, taken after recovery from COVID-19. The receptor set was obtained from a human donor who had recovered from COVID-19. Each CDR3 is given with its conserved first and last residue. A D gene is named only where the DNA matches it firmly. The size of a clone is reported for some rows only, either as once, few or many, or as a class for expanded clones.

.	.	TRBJ1-1	TRBV7-2	TGTGCCAGCAGCTTAGTAGGGGGAGGGACTGAAGCTTTCTTT	CASSLVGGGTEAFF
.	.	TRBJ1-1	TRBV10-3	TGTGCCATCAGCCAGACAGGCCCGCTCACTGAAGCTTTCTTT	CAISQTGPLTEAFF
few	TRBD1	TRBJ1-5	TRBV28	TGTGCCAGCAGTTTGTTGGACAGGGGAACTTATAGCAATCAGCCCCAGCATTTT	CASSLLDRGTYSNQPQHF
.	TRBD1	TRBJ2-3	TRBV6-6	TGTGCCAGCACTACAGGACAGGGTCGAGATACGCAGTATTTT	CASTTGQGRDTQYF
.	.	TRBJ1-1	TRBV13	TGTGCCAGCAGCTTAGTCGCAGGCCCGAACACTGAAGCTTTCTTT	CASSLVAGPNTEAFF
.	.	TRBJ1-3	TRBV9	TGTGCCAGCAGCGTCCCTGGGGGCTACCCACCGACCCCTGGCTCTGGAAACACCATATATTTT	CASSVPGGYPPTPGSGNTIYF
.	.	TRBJ2-7	TRBV10-3	TGTGCCATCAGTGCCGCAGCATCCTACGAGCAGTACTTC	CAISAAASYEQYF
.	.	TRBJ2-2	TRBV20-1	TGCAGTGCTAGTCGGAGGGCCGCCGGGGAGCTGTTTTTT	CSASRRAAGELFF
.	.	TRBJ1-2	TRBV28	TGTGCCAGCAGCCCGGGCCATCCCCAACCCCATGGCTACACCTTC	CASSPGHPQPHGYTF
.	.	TRBJ2-5	TRBV19	TGTGCCAGTAGTACAGTAGATTCCAAGACGGCCCAGTACTTC	CASSTVDSKTAQYF